This record looks at one TCR beta chain sequence and its context. No antigen is known for it. The data derive from a study of pediatric ulcerative colitis. The germline CDR1 and CDR2 sequences are SQVTM and ANQGSEA. V lost 5 bases and J lost 3; bases outside the gene matches: 3. The CDR3 extends over 13 amino acids. Sequencing depth was up to 500,000 reads per sample. Here immunoSEQ multiplex PCR was the method, and the copy in TCRdb shows in-frame clones only, minus some. The sample has tens of thousands of clones; 77% are singletons. The study's findings and limits: Total lymphocyte DNA, not sorted subsets, was the template.

The chain employs TRBV29-1 and TRBJ1-3; 8 nucleotides line up with TRBD1. The clonotype was recovered from a boy aged 10-17 years with moderate ulcerative colitis. Sample: blood. Written as DNA, the CDR3 is TGCAGCGTTACCGGGACAGGTGGAAACACCATATATTTT. Protein sequence: CSVTGTGGNTIYF.